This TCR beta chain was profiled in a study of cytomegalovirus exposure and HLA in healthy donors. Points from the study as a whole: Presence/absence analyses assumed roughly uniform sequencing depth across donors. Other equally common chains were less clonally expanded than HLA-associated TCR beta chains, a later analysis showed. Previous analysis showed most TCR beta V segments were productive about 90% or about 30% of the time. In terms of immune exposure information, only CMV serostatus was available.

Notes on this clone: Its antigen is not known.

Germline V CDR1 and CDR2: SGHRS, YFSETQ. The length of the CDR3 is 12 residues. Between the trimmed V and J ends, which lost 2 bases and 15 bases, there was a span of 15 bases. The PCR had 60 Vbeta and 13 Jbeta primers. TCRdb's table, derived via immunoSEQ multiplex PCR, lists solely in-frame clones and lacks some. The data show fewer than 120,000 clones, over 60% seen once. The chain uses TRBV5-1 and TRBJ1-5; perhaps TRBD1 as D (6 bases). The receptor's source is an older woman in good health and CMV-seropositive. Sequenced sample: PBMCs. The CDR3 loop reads CASSFAGQLWHF. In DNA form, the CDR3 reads TGCGCCAGCAGCTTCGCCGGACAGCTTTGGCATTTT.